These T cell receptor beta chains were read from a single sample in a study of control samples from healthy donors and cancer patients. Sequencing used immunoSEQ multiplex PCR; TCRdb keeps in-frame clones, though not all of them. This table has 40,000 to 55,000 clones, 93% appearing once. Sequencing was done on a sample of PBMCs. The receptors originated from a woman aged 50 to 65 with head and neck cancer. CDR3s include the opening cysteine and the closing phenylalanine or tryptophan. The order of the fields is J gene, D gene, V gene, clone size, CDR3 protein, CDR3 DNA. D genes are given only for firm matches. Size is omitted from some rows. Given values are once, few, many or a class for expanded clones.

TRBJ2-1	.	TRBV27	.	CASSFGAGYNEQFF	TGTGCCAGCAGTTTTGGGGCCGGCTACAATGAGCAGTTCTTC
TRBJ2-1	TRBD1	TRBV4-3	once	CASSQEGGTGRNEQFF	TGCGCCAGCAGCCAAGAAGGGGGGACAGGGCGGAATGAGCAGTTCTTC
TRBJ2-1	.	TRBV7-9	.	CASWRRNEQFF	TGTGCCTCATGGAGGCGGAATGAGCAGTTCTTC
TRBJ2-7	TRBD2	TRBV7-8	.	CASSLALAGGIDEQYF	TGTGCCAGCAGCTTAGCGCTCGCGGGAGGGATCGACGAGCAGTACTTC
TRBJ1-1	TRBD1	TRBV6-5	.	CASSYTGGRTEAFF	TGTGCCAGCAGTTACACAGGGGGCAGGACTGAAGCTTTCTTT
TRBJ1-6	.	TRBV14	.	CASSYTGWNNSPLHF	TGTGCCAGCAGCTATACAGGGTGGAATAATTCACCCCTCCACTTT
TRBJ2-5	.	TRBV2	.	CASNTGYQETQYF	TGTGCCAGCAACACAGGGTACCAAGAGACCCAGTACTTC
TRBJ1-6	.	TRBV28	.	CASSLLWQSPLHF	TGTGCCAGCAGTTTATTATGGCAGTCACCCCTCCACTTT
TRBJ1-1	.	TRBV5-1	.	CASSLNGGADTEAFF	TGCGCCAGCAGCTTGAATGGGGGCGCCGACACTGAAGCTTTCTTT
TRBJ2-5	TRBD2	TRBV3-1/TRBV3-2	.	CASSVLFKIRGGHRETQYF	TGTGCCAGCAGCGTTTTGTTCAAGATTCGGGGGGGGCACCGAGAGACCCAGTACTTC
TRBJ1-1	.	TRBV30	once	CAWAGQPNTEAFF	TGTGCCTGGGCCGGACAACCGAACACTGAAGCTTTCTTT
TRBJ2-2	.	TRBV7-6	few	CASSLLPTTNTGELFF	TGTGCCAGCAGCTTACTGCCGACAACAAACACCGGGGAGCTGTTTTTT
TRBJ2-1	.	TRBV19	.	CASSIEGDGQEQFF	TGTGCCAGTAGTATAGAGGGGGATGGTCAGGAGCAGTTCTTC
TRBJ2-5	.	TRBV4-1	few	CASSQEGAPETQYF	TGCGCCAGCAGCCAAGAGGGGGCCCCAGAGACCCAGTACTTC
TRBJ1-1	.	TRBV3-1/TRBV3-2	.	CASSRQPGTLNTEAFF	TGTGCCAGCAGCCGTCAACCCGGGACACTGAACACTGAAGCTTTCTTT
TRBJ1-2	TRBD1	TRBV23-1	.	CATANAGTGKGGAGYTF	TGCGCCACCGCCAATGCTGGGACAGGGAAAGGAGGAGCTGGCTACACCTTC